The present T cell receptor (beta chain) was sequenced within a study of graft-versus-host responses after intestinal transplantation. Background on the study: Grafts were multivisceral, liver-intestinal, or isolated intestinal.

The ends lost 11 bases at V and 4 bases at J; junction bases unmatched: 6. The V gene's germline CDR1 is SNHLY and CDR2 FYNNEI. The CDR3 is made up of 12 amino acids. The table came from immunoSEQ multiplex PCR; TCRdb's copy has only in-frame clones and leaves some out. The sample consists of about 100,000 clones, 80% to 95% of them appearing once. This clone was picked up a small number of times. The chain couples TRBV2 to TRBJ1-1; 8 bases are a match to TRBD1. The material sequenced was PBMCs, taken around 68 weeks after intestinal transplant. The receptor's source is a human patient who received an intestinal transplant, so some T cells may come from the graft donor. The CDR3 DNA reads TGTGCCGGGTTACAGGGGGGCACTGAAGCTTTCTTT. Amino acids: CAGLQGGTEAFF.